The 29 T cell receptor beta chains below come from one sample, sequenced in a study of cytomegalovirus exposure and HLA in healthy donors. The primer mix had 60 Vbeta and 13 Jbeta primers. Repertoires were generated with immunoSEQ multiplex PCR, while TCRdb's copy carries only in-frame clones and drops some. The data hold about 150,000 clones, with about 88% observed a single time. Input material: PBMCs. These receptors came from a young woman in good health and CMV-seronegative.

This clone appeared a few times. This chain joins TRBV28 and TRBJ1-1; D might be TRBD1 (5 bases). The ends were cut back, 5 bases at V and 0 bases at J, with 10 bases in the middle. This CDR3 is built from 14 residues. Germline V CDR1 and CDR2: MDHEN, SYDVKM. CDR3 region: CASSAYRLNTEAFF. The CDR3, as DNA: TGTGCCAGCAGTGCATACAGGTTGAACACTGAAGCTTTCTTT. The whole variable domain, filled in from reference TRBV28 and TRBJ1-1, reads DVKVTQSSRYLVKRTGEKVFLECVQDMDHENMFWYRQDPGLGLRLIYFSYDVKMKEKGDIPEGYSVSREKKERFSLILESASTNQTSMYLCASSAYRLNTEAFFGQGTRLTVV.

This clone occurred once. The V gene is TRBV25-1, the J gene TRBJ2-2, with 9 bases identical to TRBD1. The CDR3 extends over 14 amino acids. After removal of 8 bases from V and 4 bases from J, the junction contained 5 bases not matched to a gene. Germline CDR1 and CDR2: MGHDK and SYGVNS. The chain's CDR3 is CASGRQGGTGELFF. The CDR3 bases are TGTGCCAGCGGTCGACAGGGGGGCACCGGGGAGCTGTTTTTT.

The V gene is TRBV4-1, the J gene TRBJ2-2; possibly TRBD2 for D (5 bases). The length of the CDR3 is 18 residues. Germline loops: CDR1 MGHRA, CDR2 YSYEKL. V was pared by 4 bases and J by 0 bases, with 18 bases between. CDR3 in DNA: TGCGCCAGCAGCCTTCCAGTGCTCGGGGTCCCGAACACCGGGGAGCTGTTTTTT. Protein: CASSLPVLGVPNTGELFF.

The chain uses TRBV7-9 and TRBJ2-7; the D gene is possibly TRBD2 (7 bases). The CDR3 has 15 amino acids. Trimming took off 1 base at V and 4 bases at J, with 14 bases between the two ends. Germline assignment: CDR1 SEHNR and CDR2 FQNEAQ (reference sequence). The CDR3 here is CASSLGGGGEYEQYF. CDR3 in DNA: TGTGCCAGCAGCTTAGGGGGAGGGGGAGAATACGAGCAGTACTTC.

This sequence joins TRBV6-6 and TRBJ2-5; 10 bases map to TRBD1. The germline V gene encodes CDR1 MNHNY and CDR2 SVGAGI (reference sequence). This CDR3 is built from 14 residues. V was clipped by 6 bases and J by 3 bases; unmatched bases: 4. The CDR3 sequence is CASSWTGGEETQYF. CDR3 sequence (DNA): TGTGCCAGCAGCTGGACAGGGGGTGAAGAGACCCAGTACTTC.

This chain uses TRBV6-5 with TRBJ1-2; 8 nucleotides line up with TRBD1. V lost 5 bases and J lost 1; bases outside the gene matches: 6. Germline loops: CDR1 MNHEY, CDR2 SVGAGI. This CDR3 has 15 residues. CDR3 DNA: TGTGCCAGCAGTCCCGGACAGGGTTTTAACTATGGCTACACCTTC. Its protein is CASSPGQGFNYGYTF.

The V call is TRBV19, the J call TRBJ2-5; D is unresolved. Germline CDR1 reads LNHDA; CDR2 reads SQIVND (reference sequence). Trimming removed 4 bases at V and 2 bases at J, with 8 bases between. The CDR3 is 13 amino acids. CDR3 amino acids: CASSRAQQETQYF. DNA for the CDR3: TGTGCCAGTAGTAGGGCGCAGCAAGAGACCCAGTACTTC. Drawing the rest from reference TRBV19 and TRBJ2-5, the complete variable domain is DGGITQSPKYLFRKEGQNVTLSCEQNLNHDAMYWYRQDPGQGLRLIYYSQIVNDFQKGDIAEGYSVSREKKESFPLTVTSAQKNPTAFYLCASSRAQQETQYFGPGTRLLVL.

The chain employs TRBV18 and TRBJ1-1; 8 positions match TRBD1. With V trimmed by 3 bases and J by 5 bases, 8 bases remained unmatched. CDR1 and CDR2 (germline): KGHSH, LQKENI. This CDR3 spans 15 amino acids. The CDR3 DNA reads TGTGCCAGCTCACCGTCGACAGGGGTGGAAACTGAAGCTTTCTTT. Its protein product is CASSPSTGVETEAFF.

The rearrangement links TRBV5-6 to TRBJ1-1, with TRBD1 as a possible D gene (6 bases). V lost 1 base and J 5 bases, leaving 15 bases between the germline ends. The CDR3 is 15 residues long. Germline CDR1 is SGHDT and CDR2 is YYEEEE. CDR3 residues: CASSLIGGLRTEAFF. CDR3 DNA: TGTGCCAGCAGCTTGATCGGGGGGCTTAGGACTGAAGCTTTCTTT.

The V and J genes are TRBV7-6 and TRBJ2-3; tentatively, D is TRBD2 (5 bases). Germline V gene sequence: CDR1 SGHVS, CDR2 FNYEAQ. The CDR3 contains 14 residues. V lost 5 bases and J lost 5, with 14 bases in between. In DNA form, the CDR3 reads TGTGCCAGCAGCCCAAGCGGAGTGGGAGATACGCAGTATTTT. It is translated as CASSPSGVGDTQYF.

The chain joins TRBV6-1 to TRBJ2-2; a possible D gene is TRBD1 (6 bases). The CDR3 loop spans 14 amino acids. Trimming removed 7 bases from V and 6 bases from J, with 15 bases in between. Germline CDR1 is MNHNS and CDR2 is SASEGT. Here the CDR3 DNA reads TGTGCCAGCATAGAGGGGGTAGTTGCCGGGGAGCTGTTTTTT. Residues: CASIEGVVAGELFF.

The J gene is TRBJ2-1, the V gene TRBV10-1; 8 bases are shared with TRBD2. This CDR3 region has 14 residues. With V trimmed by 7 bases and J by 4 bases, 6 bases remained unmatched. The germline V gene has CDR1 WNHNN and CDR2 SYGVQD (reference sequence). CDR3 in DNA: TGCGCCAGCAATGAACTAGCGGTTTACAATGAGCAGTTCTTC. It yields the protein CASNELAVYNEQFF.

A word on this clone: Other DNA sequences in the same sample also yield this CDR3. The genes are TRBV6-1 and TRBJ1-1; D gene ambiguous. The CDR3 has 11 residues. Germline values: CDR1 MNHNS, CDR2 SASEGT. V was pared by 7 bases and J by 1 base, with 4 bases between. This CDR3 is CASTRNTEAFF. The CDR3 DNA reads TGTGCCAGCACCAGGAACACTGAAGCTTTCTTT.

The chain links TRBV12-1 to TRBJ2-1; TRBD2, the D gene given by the table, was not confirmed from the DNA. TRBV12-1 is reported as a pseudogene. CDR3 size: 16 residues. CDR3 sequence: CASSFHGLAGGYEQFF. The CDR3 bases are TGTGCCAGCAGCTTTCATGGACTAGCGGGAGGCTATGAGCAGTTCTTC.

In this sample, this clone turned up a few times. The chain joins TRBV7-9 to TRBJ1-1; perhaps TRBD1 as D (5 bases). Germline values: CDR1 SEHNR, CDR2 FQNEAQ (reference sequence). The V and J ends lost 5 bases and 4 bases respectively, with 11 bases between them. This CDR3 contains 13 residues. The CDR3: CASSRGEGTEAFF. CDR3 bases: TGTGCCAGCAGCCGAGGGGAGGGCACTGAAGCTTTCTTT. Full variable domain (rest looked up from reference TRBV7-9 and TRBJ1-1): DTGVSQNPRHKITKRGQNVTFRCDPISEHNRLYWYRQTLGQGPEFLTYFQNEAQLEKSRLLSDRFSAERPKGSFSTLEIQRTEQGDSAMYLCASSRGEGTEAFFGQGTRLTVV.

This chain uses TRBV7-6 with TRBJ1-3; tentatively, D is TRBD1 (6 bases). The germline gives CDR1 SGHVS, CDR2 FNYEAQ. V shed 5 bases and J shed 2 bases, with 13 bases lying between them. The CDR3 runs 15 residues. The CDR3 region is CASSRQQGTGNTIYF. CDR3 nucleotide sequence: TGTGCCAGCAGCCGTCAACAGGGTACTGGAAACACCATATATTTT.

The chain joins TRBV29-1 to TRBJ2-7; TRBD1 might be the D (5 bases). Trimming stripped 5 bases from V and 6 bases from J, with 11 bases between. Germline-derived CDR1 and CDR2 are SQVTM and ANQGSEA. This CDR3 comprises 11 residues. The CDR3 sequence is CSVYVGLEQYF. CDR3 bases: TGCAGCGTTTATGTGGGGCTCGAGCAGTACTTC.

This chain connects TRBV28 to TRBJ2-1; D may be TRBD2 (6 bases). The germline V gene has CDR1 MDHEN and CDR2 SYDVKM. V was trimmed by 6 bases and J by 5 bases, leaving 11 bases between them. This CDR3 comprises 13 residues. CDR3 DNA sequence: TGTGCCAGCAGCGCGGGGAGAGACAATGAGCAGTTCTTC. Its protein is CASSAGRDNEQFF.

This clone has just one count. This chain joins TRBV6-5 and TRBJ2-3, with a weak D call TRBD2 (5 bases). The V gene lost 2 bases and the J gene lost 1 base, with 10 bases spanning the gap. Germline CDR1 reads MNHEY; CDR2 reads SVGAGI. The CDR3 spans 15 residues. CDR3 nucleotides: TGTGCCAGCAGTTACGGGGATAGCGGCACAGATACGCAGTATTTT. Protein product: CASSYGDSGTDTQYF.

The V call is TRBV19, the J call TRBJ1-2; 8 bases map to TRBD1. The germline CDR1 and CDR2 sequences are LNHDA and SQIVND (reference sequence). Unmatched junction bases numbered 6, after V lost 4 bases and J lost 2 bases. The CDR3 extends over 15 amino acids. In DNA, the CDR3 is TGTGCCAGTAGTAGAGCAGGGGGCCTCAACTATGGCTACACCTTC. The encoded protein is CASSRAGGLNYGYTF.

The gene calls are TRBV6-1 and TRBJ2-7, with D perhaps matching TRBD2 (6 bases). The CDR3 spans 13 residues. V shed 1 base and J shed 2 bases, with 6 bases lying between them. CDR1 MNHNS and CDR2 SASEGT come from the germline V gene. CDR3 amino acids: CASSEGGAYEQYF. DNA for the CDR3: TGTGCCAGCAGTGAAGGGGGGGCCTACGAGCAGTACTTC.

This rearrangement joins TRBV5-6 to TRBJ1-5; 9 nucleotides line up with TRBD1. Unmatched junction bases numbered 11, after V lost 4 bases and J lost 0 bases. Germline values: CDR1 SGHDT, CDR2 YYEEEE. The CDR3 length is 18 residues. As DNA, the CDR3 is TGTGCCAGCAGCGTCCGGGACAGGGTGGCATATAGCAATCAGCCCCAGCATTTT. It is translated as CASSVRDRVAYSNQPQHF.

The chain combines TRBV9 with TRBJ2-1, with 9 positions matching TRBD1. With V trimmed by 4 bases and J by 7 bases, 12 bases remained unmatched. This CDR3 has 16 amino acids. From germline, CDR1 is SGDLS and CDR2 YYNGEE. The CDR3 bases are TGTGCCAGCAGCCCCGGCCCGGGACAGGGTCAAAATGAGCAGTTCTTC. Amino acids: CASSPGPGQGQNEQFF.

This chain connects TRBV11-3 to TRBJ2-7; D not certain. Trimming left V 1 base short and J 9 bases short, with 4 bases between. The CDR3 contains 10 residues. The germline gives CDR1 SGHNT, CDR2 YENEEA. CDR3 amino acids: CASSLGGQYF. CDR3 nucleotide sequence: TGTGCCAGCAGCTTAGGAGGGCAGTACTTC.

This chain connects TRBV5-4 to TRBJ1-2; D unclear. CDR1 and CDR2 from the germline V gene are SGHNT and YYREEE (reference sequence). The CDR3 extends over 15 amino acids. V was cut by 5 bases and J by 2 bases, with 16 bases left in between. CDR3 sequence reads: CASRALSEANYGYTF. CDR3 sequence (DNA): TGTGCCAGCAGGGCATTGTCGGAGGCCAACTATGGCTACACCTTC.

The gene calls are TRBV5-1 and TRBJ1-1; D is ambiguous. Germline loops: CDR1 SGHRS, CDR2 YFSETQ. The CDR3 totals 13 residues. The ends were cut back, 7 bases at V and 0 bases at J, with 10 bases in the middle. The CDR3: CASRSPMNTEAFF. DNA for the CDR3: TGCGCCAGCCGAAGCCCGATGAACACTGAAGCTTTCTTT.

This chain joins TRBV7-9 and TRBJ1-2, with D maybe TRBD1 (5 bases). This CDR3 region has 16 residues. Trimming shortened V by 2 bases and J by 0 bases, and 13 bases separated the two germline ends. Germline V CDR1 and CDR2: SEHNR, FQNEAQ (reference sequence). CDR3 DNA sequence: TGTGCCAGCAGCTTAACCAACGGGGGGACTAACTATGGCTACACCTTC. The encoded protein is CASSLTNGGTNYGYTF. Variable domain in full (rest from reference TRBV7-9 and TRBJ1-2): DTGVSQNPRHKITKRGQNVTFRCDPISEHNRLYWYRQTLGQGPEFLTYFQNEAQLEKSRLLSDRFSAERPKGSFSTLEIQRTEQGDSAMYLCASSLTNGGTNYGYTFGSGTRLTVV.

This chain uses TRBV5-4 with TRBJ2-4; 12 bases are a match to TRBD1. The CDR3 totals 17 residues. Germline V gene sequence: CDR1 SGHNT, CDR2 YYREEE (reference sequence). V lost 0 bases and J lost 7; bases outside the gene matches: 8. CDR3 sequence reads: CASSLGRGQGAGNIQYF. The CDR3 DNA follows: TGTGCCAGCAGCTTGGGGAGGGGACAGGGGGCAGGGAACATTCAGTACTTC.

The CDR3 coding sequence is TGTGCCAGCAGCTTCACAGGGGGCCAAGCTTTCTTT. It is translated as CASSFTGGQAFF. The chain uses TRBV11-1 and TRBJ1-1, with 9 bases identical to TRBD1. J lost 9 bases, V lost 3 bases, and 2 bases had no gene match. This CDR3 is 12 amino acids long. Germline V lookup: CDR1 SGHAT, CDR2 FQDESV (reference sequence).